This T cell receptor (beta chain) is from a study of cytotoxic CD8 clonotypes in ibrutinib-treated CLL. Overall study: Of the patients, about 12 were relapsed/refractory, 15 treatment-naive and fewer than 18 IGHV unmutated. General study results and limits: Baseline-level clonality went beyond age-matched healthy donors and moved in step with circulating CD8+ T-cell counts. Upon ibrutinib response clonality rose, and upon progression it fell back toward baseline.

CDR3 length: 15 amino acids. V lost 2 bases and J 5 bases, leaving 13 bases between the germline ends. Germline CDR1 and CDR2: SGHAT and FQNNGV. The intended depth for sequencing was 1 in 200,000 to 1 in 1 million T cells. Measured with immunoSEQ multiplex PCR; TCRdb has only the in-frame clones, and not every one. The sample consists of 200,000 or so clones, roughly 79% of them appearing once. As for this clone: Its specificity is not known.

The clonotype comes from a human donor with chronic lymphocytic leukemia. The gene calls are TRBV11-2 and TRBJ1-5; D might be TRBD1 (6 bases). This sample comprised PBMCs, obtained after 12 months of ibrutinib treatment. As DNA, the CDR3 is TGTGCCAGCAGCTTAAGGGCGGGGGGCGATCAGCCCCAGCATTTT. It translates to CASSLRAGGDQPQHF. Complete variable domain (other parts from reference TRBV11-2 and TRBJ1-5): EAGVAQSPRYKIIEKRQSVAFWCNPISGHATLYWYQQILGQGPKLLIQFQNNGVVDDSQLPKDRFSAERLKGVDSTLKIQPAKLEDSAVYLCASSLRAGGDQPQHFGDGTRLSIL.